The clone carrying this TCR beta chain showed up just a few times. The antigen remains undetermined. This entry comes from a study of PD-1 blockade in classical Hodgkin lymphoma. Findings and caveats of the study: While CD8+ TCR diversity did not rise significantly by C4D1, CD4+ TCR diversity did. Patients with an early start, nivolumab under 1 year after ASCT, were excluded.

CDR1 is SEHNR, CDR2 FQNEAQ, per germline (reference sequence). V was cut by 3 bases and J by 2 bases, with 10 bases left in between. The CDR3 consists of 15 residues. In every patient, relapse followed autologous stem cell transplantation, while exposure to brentuximab vedotin differed. Best outcomes ranged across complete response, partial response and progressive disease. Profiled with immunoSEQ multiplex PCR; TCRdb holds only in-frame clones, not every one. This table holds 40,000 to 50,000 clones, roughly 78% found once. The chain combines TRBV7-9 with TRBJ2-2; D perhaps matches TRBD2 (5 bases). The receptor comes from a human donor with classical Hodgkin lymphoma. The sample consisted of peripheral blood mononuclear cells (PBMCs), taken at baseline. For the CDR3, the DNA is TGTGCCAGCAGCTTTACGGGGATCAACACCGGGGAGCTGTTTTTT. Residues: CASSFTGINTGELFF.